These 28 T cell receptor beta chains originate from one sample sequenced in a study of technical replicates of blood from four donors. Some clones are missing from TCRdb's copy, which holds only in-frame ones; the method was immunoSEQ multiplex PCR. The sample lists roughly 93,000 clones, about 95% occurring once. Sequenced sample: T cells isolated from PBMCs. These TCRs come from a human donor in good health.

The chain recombines TRBV6-6 with TRBJ2-1; 12 bases are a match to TRBD2. Losses at the gene ends were 7 bases for V and 3 bases for J; bases not matched to a gene: 4. The germline CDR1 and CDR2 sequences are MNHNY and SVGAGI (reference sequence). The CDR3 sequence is 15 residues long. The CDR3 region has the DNA TGTGCCAGCACGGCTAGCGGGAGGGTCTACAATGAGCAGTTCTTC. Translating gives CASTASGRVYNEQFF.

The chain is built from TRBV25-1 and TRBJ2-2; D unresolved. Per germline, CDR1 MGHDK and CDR2 SYGVNS. V dropped 5 bases and J dropped 7 bases, with 11 bases sitting between them. The CDR3 is 13 amino acids. Written as DNA, the CDR3 is TGTGCCAGCAGTCTCGGGTCTCTCGGGGAGCTGTTTTTT. Translating it yields CASSLGSLGELFF.

The rearrangement uses TRBV5-6 and TRBJ2-7; tentative D call: TRBD2 (6 bases). This CDR3 contains 14 residues. Germline V gene sequence: CDR1 SGHDT, CDR2 YYEEEE. The V end lost 1 base, the J end lost 6 bases, and 14 bases lay between the germline ends. In nucleotides, the CDR3 is TGTGCCAGCAGCTTGTTGCGGGGCAGAGCCGAGCAGTACTTC. Translation: CASSLLRGRAEQYF.

This clone is a singleton in its sample. The chain carries TRBV15 and TRBJ2-7; D is perhaps TRBD1 (5 bases). Germline V gene lookup returns CDR1 LNHNV and CDR2 YYDKDF (reference sequence). Deletions cut 0 bases from V and 0 bases from J, with 12 bases between. This CDR3 comprises 16 residues. CDR3 in amino acids: CATSREGNTGSYEQYF. The DNA for the CDR3 is TGTGCCACCAGCAGAGAGGGGAACACAGGCTCCTACGAGCAGTACTTC.

The rearrangement uses TRBV6-1 and TRBJ2-5; 8 bases are a match to TRBD2. The trim removed 6 bases at V and 5 bases at J, leaving 5 bases unmatched. Germline values: CDR1 MNHNS, CDR2 SASEGT. The CDR3 is made up of 13 amino acids. CDR3 residues: CASRSGGGETQYF. CDR3 DNA sequence: TGTGCCAGCAGAAGCGGGGGAGGGGAGACCCAGTACTTC.

CDR3: CASSLLSDTQYF. CDR3 DNA sequence: TGCGCCAGCAGCTTGCTGTCAGATACGCAGTATTTT. This rearrangement joins TRBV5-1 to TRBJ2-3, with D unclear. Trimming shortened V by 1 base and J by 4 bases, and 4 bases separated the two germline ends. The CDR3 runs 12 residues. Germline loops: CDR1 SGHRS, CDR2 YFSETQ.

J is TRBJ2-3 and V is TRBV4-1; TRBD1 might be the D (6 bases). V was trimmed by 0 bases and J by 4 bases, leaving 11 bases between them. The CDR3 has 15 residues. Per germline, CDR1 MGHRA and CDR2 YSYEKL. The CDR3: CASSQEFGGSDTQYF. In DNA form, the CDR3 reads TGCGCCAGCAGCCAAGAATTTGGGGGCTCAGATACGCAGTATTTT.

This chain links TRBV15 with TRBJ2-1; 9 positions agree with TRBD2. The J segment lost 2 bases and the V segment lost 1 base, leaving 0 bases of the junction unmatched. There are 15 residues in the CDR3. Germline V gene data show CDR1 as LNHNV and CDR2 as YYDKDF (reference sequence). The CDR3 loop reads CATSRVAGAYNEQFF. CDR3 bases: TGTGCCACCAGCAGAGTAGCGGGAGCCTACAATGAGCAGTTCTTC. Variable domain in full (rest from reference TRBV15 and TRBJ2-1): DAMVIQNPRYQVTQFGKPVTLSCSQTLNHNVMYWYQQKSSQAPKLLFHYYDKDFNNEADTPDNFQSRRPNTSFCFLDIRSPGLGDTAMYLCATSRVAGAYNEQFFGPGTRLTVL.

The genes are TRBV6-1 and TRBJ2-2; no firm D call. The V gene lost 7 bases and the J gene lost 0 bases, with 9 bases spanning the gap. Per the germline V gene, CDR1 is MNHNS and CDR2 is SASEGT. The CDR3 covers 14 residues. CDR3 sequence reads: CASNPSANTGELFF. DNA of the CDR3: TGTGCCAGCAACCCTAGTGCGAACACCGGGGAGCTGTTTTTT.

This chain joins TRBV6-1 and TRBJ1-2; the D gene is possibly TRBD1 (5 bases). Germline V lookup: CDR1 MNHNS, CDR2 SASEGT. Trimming removed 7 bases at V and 0 bases at J, with 12 bases between. The CDR3 length is 14 residues. CDR3 coding DNA: TGTGCCAGCAAATCAGGGTCTACTAACTATGGCTACACCTTC. Translated: CASKSGSTNYGYTF.

V gene TRBV28 combines with J gene TRBJ2-7; 8 bases fit TRBD2. CDR1 MDHEN and CDR2 SYDVKM come from the germline V gene. J lost 6 bases, V lost 3 bases, and 4 bases had no gene match. The CDR3 has 13 amino acids. The CDR3 region is CASSLSGSREQYF. CDR3 DNA sequence: TGTGCCAGCAGTTTGAGCGGGAGTCGCGAGCAGTACTTC. Supplemented by reference TRBV28 and TRBJ2-7, the full variable domain reads DVKVTQSSRYLVKRTGEKVFLECVQDMDHENMFWYRQDPGLGLRLIYFSYDVKMKEKGDIPEGYSVSREKKERFSLILESASTNQTSMYLCASSLSGSREQYFGPGTRLTVT.

This clone appeared a single time. This chain links TRBV9 with TRBJ1-6; 8 bases align to TRBD1. Per the germline V gene, CDR1 is SGDLS and CDR2 is YYNGEE. The CDR3 length is 15 residues. With 3 bases clipped from V and 6 bases from J, the junction kept 5 bases outside the gene matches. The CDR3 protein is CASSATGAINSPLHF. The CDR3 nucleotides read TGTGCCAGCAGCGCGACAGGGGCTATTAATTCACCCCTCCACTTT.

The V call is TRBV30, the J call TRBJ2-5; 8 bases line up with TRBD1. Unmatched junction bases numbered 6, after V lost 2 bases and J lost 1 base. This CDR3 region has 15 residues. Germline V gives CDR1 GTSNPN, CDR2 SVGIG (reference sequence). CDR3 in DNA: TGTGCCTGGAGTTCCCGCACAGGGGGCCAAGAGACCCAGTACTTC. The encoded protein is CAWSSRTGGQETQYF.

This clone was observed a single time. The CDR3 loop is CATSQWGLHSGANVLTF. In DNA, the CDR3 is TGTGCCACCAGTCAATGGGGCCTCCACTCTGGGGCCAACGTCCTGACTTTC. This chain joins TRBV15 and TRBJ2-6, with a possible D match to TRBD1 (5 bases). CDR3 length: 17 amino acids. Germline CDR1 is LNHNV and CDR2 is YYDKDF (reference sequence). V lost 6 bases, J lost 0 bases, and 15 bases lay in between.

The rearrangement links TRBV5-4 to TRBJ2-3; tentative D call: TRBD1 (6 bases). The CDR3 consists of 15 residues. V shed 0 bases and J shed 1 base, with 9 bases lying between them. Germline V gene lookup returns CDR1 SGHNT and CDR2 YYREEE (reference sequence). The CDR3 region is CASSLVGAGTDTQYF. DNA of the CDR3: TGTGCCAGCAGCTTGGTGGGGGCTGGCACAGATACGCAGTATTTT.

This rearrangement joins TRBV19 to TRBJ2-7; 13 positions match TRBD2. The germline V gene encodes CDR1 LNHDA and CDR2 SQIVND (reference sequence). This CDR3 has 19 amino acids. V shed 5 bases, J shed 3 bases, and the junction held 16 bases outside the gene matches. This CDR3 reads CASSPGLAGVGKGLYEQYF. CDR3 nucleotide sequence: TGTGCCAGTAGTCCCGGACTAGCGGGAGTGGGCAAAGGTCTCTACGAGCAGTACTTC.

V gene TRBV19 combines with J gene TRBJ2-7; possible D gene TRBD2, 6 bases. Germline lookup yields CDR1 LNHDA and CDR2 SQIVND (reference sequence). Trimming left V 1 base short and J 0 bases short, with 10 bases between. The CDR3 is made up of 15 amino acids. CDR3 bases: TGTGCCAGTAGTATAGTAGTCGGGAGCTCCTACGAGCAGTACTTC. It translates to CASSIVVGSSYEQYF.

The chain is built from TRBV5-4 and TRBJ1-6; TRBD1 matches at 11 bases. The germline V gene encodes CDR1 SGHNT and CDR2 YYREEE (reference sequence). CDR3 size: 15 residues. V shed 2 bases, J shed 9 bases, and the junction held 4 bases outside the gene matches. The CDR3 loop reads CASSLGGQGGSPLHF. CDR3 sequence (DNA): TGTGCCAGCAGCTTAGGGGGACAGGGGGGTTCACCCCTCCACTTT.

The chain carries TRBV4-1 and TRBJ2-2, with 8 positions matching TRBD1. The CDR3 runs to 15 residues. The V and J ends lost 4 bases and 7 bases, in that order; junction bases with no gene match: 8. Germline CDR1 MGHRA, CDR2 YSYEKL. In DNA form, the CDR3 reads TGCGCCAGCAGCCCACGGACAGGGTATGACGGGGAGCTGTTTTTT. The encoded protein is CASSPRTGYDGELFF.

The chain employs TRBV7-9 and TRBJ2-7; no reliable D call. CDR1 is SEHNR, CDR2 FQNEAQ, per germline (reference sequence). The V gene lost 2 bases and the J gene lost 3 bases, with 8 bases spanning the gap. The CDR3 contains 13 residues. The CDR3 spells CASSLSNDYEQYF. In DNA, the CDR3 is TGTGCCAGCAGCTTAAGCAACGACTACGAGCAGTACTTC.

J is TRBJ1-2 and V is TRBV2, with TRBD1 identical over 7 bases. V lost 2 bases, J lost 4 bases, and 7 bases stayed unmatched. Germline CDR1 is SNHLY and CDR2 is FYNNEI. The CDR3 contains 15 residues. This chain's CDR3 is CASSEQRQGFYGYTF. The CDR3 DNA reads as TGTGCCAGCAGTGAACAGAGACAGGGTTTCTATGGCTACACCTTC.

The chain employs TRBV6-6 and TRBJ2-3; the D gene is possibly TRBD2 (5 bases). This CDR3 region has 12 residues. The V end was cut by 4 bases, the J end by 8 bases, with 10 bases between. Per germline, CDR1 MNHNY and CDR2 SVGAGI (reference sequence). In DNA, the CDR3 is TGTGCCAGCAGTTCGGGAAAGGGTACGCAGTATTTT. Residues: CASSSGKGTQYF.

The chain employs TRBV27 and TRBJ2-2; 7 positions match TRBD1. V lost 0 bases and J lost 3; bases outside the gene matches: 7. Germline CDR1 and CDR2: MNHEY and SMNVEV (reference sequence). The CDR3 is 17 residues long. The CDR3 coding sequence is TGTGCCAGCAGTTTATCGACAGGGAGTCTGTACACCGGGGAGCTGTTTTTT. As protein: CASSLSTGSLYTGELFF.

The chain is built from TRBV6-1 and TRBJ1-2; D perhaps matches TRBD1 (5 bases). Trimming left V 4 bases short and J 2 bases short, with 14 bases between. CDR1 MNHNS and CDR2 SASEGT come from the germline V gene. The CDR3 consists of 15 residues. Here the CDR3 DNA reads TGTGCCAGCAGTGTGGGGCAGGGCCTGAACTATGGCTACACCTTC. This gives the protein CASSVGQGLNYGYTF.

The rearrangement uses TRBV27 and TRBJ2-2, with TRBD2 identical over 8 bases. The V gene's germline CDR1 is MNHEY and CDR2 SMNVEV (reference sequence). The ends lost 4 bases at V and 7 bases at J; junction bases unmatched: 8. The CDR3 covers 15 residues. The CDR3 DNA reads TGTGCCAGCAGTTCAGTGGTGCTAGCGGGCGGGGAGCTGTTTTTT. Residues: CASSSVVLAGGELFF.

The chain combines TRBV6-1 with TRBJ2-7; perhaps TRBD1 as D (6 bases). CDR1 is MNHNS and CDR2 is SASEGT in the germline V gene. Trimming cost V 10 bases and J 2 bases, with 18 bases left between them. There are 14 residues in the CDR3. The CDR3 reads CATSLRQDPYEQYF. DNA for the CDR3: TGTGCCACTTCACTGCGACAGGATCCCTACGAGCAGTACTTC.

This clone was detected once. This chain connects TRBV19 to TRBJ2-7; 13 bases line up with TRBD2. J gave up 0 bases and V 8 bases, and 7 bases lay outside the gene matches. Looked up from germline, CDR1 is LNHDA and CDR2 is SQIVND (reference sequence). The CDR3 has 16 amino acids. The CDR3: CASAGTSGVRSYEQYF. Here the CDR3 DNA reads TGTGCCAGTGCCGGGACTAGCGGGGTTCGCTCCTACGAGCAGTACTTC.

The chain couples TRBV28 to TRBJ2-7; D uncertain. Deletions cut 2 bases from V and 0 bases from J, with 11 bases between. The CDR3 extends over 15 amino acids. Per the germline V gene, CDR1 is MDHEN and CDR2 is SYDVKM. The CDR3: CASSLARTYSYEQYF. For the CDR3, the DNA is TGTGCCAGCAGTTTAGCTCGAACCTACTCCTACGAGCAGTACTTC.